The 3 T cell receptor beta chains below come from one sample, sequenced in a study of CXCR3 chemokines and chemotherapy response in bladder cancer. TCRdb used MiXCR to reprocess the PCR reads, holding one entry per CDR3 protein. The table lists over 10,000 distinct CDR3 sequences, over 10% of them singletons. The specimen was taken from a patient whose treatment included neoadjuvant chemotherapy. The receptor set was obtained from a human donor with bladder cancer that did not respond to neoadjuvant chemotherapy.

This clonotype was detected many times. The gene calls are TRBV5-4 and TRBJ2-5; no reliable D call. The germline V gene encodes CDR1 SGHNT and CDR2 YYREEE (reference sequence). Trimming pared 5 bases from V and 1 base from J, leaving 21 bases between. The CDR3 sequence is 17 residues long. CDR3 DNA sequence: TGTGCCAGCAGACCGGGTGGTGTCGCAGTTTTCCAAGAGACCCAGTACTTC. Encoded protein: CASRPGGVAVFQETQYF.

This clonotype is deemed medium-sized. This chain links TRBV10-3 with TRBJ1-2, with D possibly being TRBD1 (6 bases). Germline CDR1 and CDR2: ENHRY and SYGVKD. The V end lost 6 bases, the J end lost 2 bases, and 10 bases lay between the germline ends. The CDR3 is 13 amino acids. CDR3 nucleotide sequence: TGTGCCATCAGCTCCCAGGGGAACTATGGCTACACCTTC. Amino acid sequence: CAISSQGNYGYTF.

This clonotype was counted at least ten times. The rearrangement joins TRBV7-9 to TRBJ2-1; 9 nucleotides match TRBD1. V gave up 10 bases and J gave up 0 bases; unmatched junction bases: 4. The CDR3 consists of 14 residues. Germline values: CDR1 SEHNR, CDR2 FQNEAQ (reference sequence). The CDR3 sequence is CATGDRDSYNEQFF. The CDR3 DNA sequence: TGTGCCACCGGGGACAGGGACTCCTACAATGAGCAGTTCTTC.